The 24 T cell receptor beta chains listed next were all sequenced from one sample in a study of T-cell reconstitution after alpha-beta-depleted transplantation in children. Preparation of the TCRbeta library used unique molecular identifiers. TCRdb re-called the PCR reads with MiXCR, one entry per CDR3 protein. Of 400,000 to 500,000 distinct CDR3 sequences in the sample, about 11% are singletons; the top ten hold about 5%. This material consisted of PBMCs from the stem cell graft donor, taken from the stem cell graft. These receptors originate from a human donor who donated a stem cell graft to a child with acute myeloid leukemia.

This clonotype has a handful of counts. This chain links TRBV28 with TRBJ1-5; D ambiguous. V was cut by 3 bases and J by 9 bases, with 12 bases left in between. The germline CDR1 and CDR2 sequences are MDHEN and SYDVKM. This CDR3 contains 13 residues. This CDR3 reads CASSFPGRGPQHF. The DNA of the CDR3 is TGTGCCAGCAGTTTTCCAGGCCGGGGGCCCCAGCATTTT.

This clonotype has a count of ten or more. CDR3 in DNA: TGTGCCAGCAGTGGTAGGGTGAGCACAGATACGCAGTATTTT. This codes for CASSGRVSTDTQYF. The gene calls are TRBV2 and TRBJ2-3; D remains unclear. The CDR3 runs to 14 residues. The V end lost 4 bases, the J end lost 0 bases, and 8 bases lay between the germline ends. Germline V gene lookup returns CDR1 SNHLY and CDR2 FYNNEI.

The V gene is TRBV5-1, the J gene TRBJ2-1; D remains unclear. This CDR3 contains 11 residues. Looked up from germline, CDR1 is SGHRS and CDR2 is YFSETQ. Trimming pared 2 bases from V and 8 bases from J, leaving 5 bases between. Written as DNA, the CDR3 is TGCGCCAGCAGCTTTATAGATGAGCAGTTCTTC. It translates to CASSFIDEQFF.

This clonotype occurred a few times. The CDR3: CASSGRASLAKNIQYF. The CDR3 DNA follows: TGTGCCAGCAGTGGCAGGGCCTCTTTAGCCAAAAACATTCAGTACTTC. The rearrangement joins TRBV27 to TRBJ2-4; tentatively, D is TRBD1 (5 bases). The V gene lost 5 bases and the J gene lost 0 bases, with 14 bases spanning the gap. The CDR3 extends over 16 amino acids. CDR1 and CDR2 from the germline V gene are MNHEY and SMNVEV (reference sequence).

This clonotype has just a few counts. The chain links TRBV24-1 to TRBJ2-3, with 10 bases that match TRBD2. The V and J ends lost 5 bases and 3 bases, in that order; junction bases with no gene match: 1. This CDR3 comprises 14 residues. Germline V gene lookup returns CDR1 KGHDR and CDR2 SFDVKD. Written as DNA, the CDR3 is TGTGCCACCAGTGGGACTAGCGGTACAGATACGCAGTATTTT. Residues: CATSGTSGTDTQYF.

The sample holds many counts of this clonotype. The chain employs TRBV5-1 and TRBJ2-5; 9 positions match TRBD1. The CDR3 runs 14 residues. Germline CDR1 SGHRS, CDR2 YFSETQ. The V and J ends lost 3 bases and 2 bases, in that order; junction bases with no gene match: 2. The CDR3 bases are TGCGCCAGCAGCTATGACAGGGGGCAAGAGACCCAGTACTTC. Amino acid sequence: CASSYDRGQETQYF.

This clonotype has just a few counts. The genes are TRBV14 and TRBJ2-7, with TRBD1 matching 7 bases. The CDR3 is made up of 15 amino acids. The germline gives CDR1 SGHDN, CDR2 FVKESK. The trim removed 2 bases at V and 0 bases at J, leaving 4 bases unmatched. The CDR3 reads CASSQSGTASYEQYF. The DNA of the CDR3 is TGTGCCAGCAGCCAATCCGGGACAGCCTCCTACGAGCAGTACTTC.

Regarding this clonotype: Compared with germline, one end of the junction differs, possibly owing to a read error. The gene calls are TRBV25-1 and TRBJ2-6; D possibly corresponds to TRBD1 (5 bases). Germline CDR1 reads MGHDK; CDR2 reads SYGVNS. This CDR3 contains 16 residues. The CDR3 region has the DNA TGTGCCAGCAGTGAATCCCGTAGCTCTGGGGCCAACGGCCTGACTTTC. This translates into CASSESRSSGANGLTF.

This clonotype was detected a few times. The chain has TRBV12-3 or TRBV12-4 and TRBJ1-5; D gene ambiguous. The CDR3 runs 14 residues. Trimming took 4 bases from V and 9 from J, leaving 16 bases between them. The CDR3 DNA follows: TGTGCCAGCAGTTCTGGACGGACCGTCGGGCCCCAGCATTTT. Residues: CASSSGRTVGPQHF.

The chain is built from TRBV20-1 and TRBJ2-2; the D gene is possibly TRBD2 (6 bases). Between the trimmed V and J ends, which lost 1 base and 1 base, there was a span of 13 bases. Germline V gives CDR1 DFQATT, CDR2 SNEGSKA (reference sequence). The CDR3 extends over 16 amino acids. For the CDR3, the DNA is TGCAGTGCTAGAGCGGGAGTCTTATTGAACACCGGGGAGCTGTTTTTT. It specifies CSARAGVLLNTGELFF.

This clonotype was detected a few times. The chain links TRBV18 to TRBJ1-2; no firm D call. The germline gives CDR1 KGHSH, CDR2 LQKENI. The CDR3 sequence is 15 residues long. Trimming took off 2 bases at V and 4 bases at J, with 14 bases between the two ends. The CDR3 coding sequence is TGTGCCAGCTCACCAAGTAATGGCGGCTCCTATGGCTACACCTTC. Protein product: CASSPSNGGSYGYTF.

This clonotype was counted ten times or more. The CDR3 DNA sequence: TGTGCCAGCAGTTTGAATGTCGCCGGGGAGCTGTTTTTT. Its translation: CASSLNVAGELFF. The chain uses TRBV28 and TRBJ2-2, with unresolved D. V dropped 3 bases and J dropped 6 bases, with 8 bases sitting between them. CDR3 length: 13 residues. The germline gives CDR1 MDHEN, CDR2 SYDVKM.

V usage is TRBV5-1 and J usage is TRBJ2-5; 7 bases match TRBD1. V lost 5 bases to trimming and J lost 5 bases; unmatched junction nucleotides: 9. This CDR3 has 14 amino acids. Germline V gene sequence: CDR1 SGHRS, CDR2 YFSETQ. CDR3: CASRRQGLGETQYF. CDR3 coding DNA: TGCGCCAGCAGACGACAGGGATTAGGCGAGACCCAGTACTTC.

This clonotype was counted between two and nine times. This sequence joins TRBV5-1 and TRBJ1-1; D unclear. CDR1 is SGHRS and CDR2 is YFSETQ in the germline V gene. This CDR3 spans 14 amino acids. Trimming shortened V by 4 bases and J by 0 bases, and 10 bases separated the two germline ends. This chain's CDR3 is CASSLATVNTEAFF. DNA of the CDR3: TGCGCCAGCAGCCTGGCGACGGTGAACACTGAAGCTTTCTTT. Looking up the rest from reference TRBV5-1 and TRBJ1-1 gives the full variable domain: KAGVTQTPRYLIKTRGQQVTLSCSPISGHRSVSWYQQTPGQGLQFLFEYFSETQRNKGNFPGRFSGRQFSNSRSEMNVSTLELGDSALYLCASSLATVNTEAFFGQGTRLTVV.

The gene calls are TRBV20-1 and TRBJ2-5; maybe TRBD2 (5 bases). Trimming pared 0 bases from V and 2 bases from J, leaving 16 bases between. There are 16 residues in the CDR3. Germline CDR1 and CDR2: DFQATT and SNEGSKA (reference sequence). CDR3 sequence reads: CSARDPTRGWQETQYF. The DNA of the CDR3 is TGCAGTGCTAGAGACCCAACAAGAGGGTGGCAAGAGACCCAGTACTTC.

This rearrangement joins TRBV6-1 to TRBJ2-1, with a tentative D call TRBD1 (5 bases). V was cut by 1 base and J by 15 bases, with 10 bases left in between. The CDR3 contains 11 residues. Germline values: CDR1 MNHNS, CDR2 SASEGT. The CDR3 loop is CASSEVWTRFF. CDR3 DNA sequence: TGTGCCAGCAGTGAAGTTTGGACAAGGTTCTTC.

The sample holds a few counts of this clonotype. V is TRBV15 and J is TRBJ2-7, with D unclear. This CDR3 region has 14 residues. Per germline, CDR1 LNHNV and CDR2 YYDKDF (reference sequence). V was clipped by 1 base and J by 5 bases, with 12 bases between them. The CDR3 here is CATSRAAESDEQYF. In DNA, the CDR3 is TGTGCCACCAGCAGAGCGGCCGAGAGCGACGAGCAGTACTTC.

A few counts support this clonotype. The rearrangement uses TRBV20-1 and TRBJ2-2; perhaps TRBD1 as D (6 bases). The CDR3 loop spans 13 amino acids. Germline values: CDR1 DFQATT, CDR2 SNEGSKA (reference sequence). Trimming took 4 bases from V and 6 from J, leaving 12 bases between them. This chain's CDR3 is CSANREPAGELFF. As DNA, the CDR3 is TGCAGTGCTAACAGGGAGCCCGCCGGGGAGCTGTTTTTT.

The chain joins TRBV29-1 to TRBJ1-5, with 9 bases identical to TRBD1. Germline CDR1 reads SQVTM; CDR2 reads ANQGSEA. V lost 7 bases and J lost 6; bases outside the gene matches: 10. This CDR3 has 14 residues. This CDR3 is CSAQVTGGGQPQHF. In nucleotides, the CDR3 is TGCAGCGCCCAGGTCACAGGGGGCGGTCAGCCCCAGCATTTT.

The rearrangement uses TRBV2 and TRBJ1-6; no definite D call. CDR3 length: 10 residues. Trimming cost V 7 bases and J 12 bases, with 7 bases left between them. Germline assignment: CDR1 SNHLY and CDR2 FYNNEI. CDR3 sequence reads: CASTSEPLHF. The CDR3 nucleotides read TGTGCCAGCACAAGTGAACCCCTCCACTTT.

This clonotype has only a few counts. The CDR3 coding sequence is TGTGCCAGCAGCCAAGACATACCGGGACCCTTCTACAATGAGCAGTTCTTC. It codes for CASSQDIPGPFYNEQFF. The chain is built from TRBV14 and TRBJ2-1; D possibly uses TRBD1 or TRBD2 (5 bases each). CDR3 size: 17 residues. The V end was cut by 0 bases, the J end by 3 bases, with 15 bases between. Germline CDR1 SGHDN, CDR2 FVKESK.

This clonotype was counted many times. The J gene is TRBJ2-5, the V gene TRBV7-9; no clear D. The CDR3 covers 12 residues. V was shortened by 6 bases and J by 5 bases, with 10 bases between the two germline ends. Germline V gene lookup returns CDR1 SEHNR and CDR2 FQNEAQ (reference sequence). The CDR3 is CASRPQTETQYF. In DNA form, the CDR3 reads TGTGCCAGCAGACCGCAGACGGAGACCCAGTACTTC.

This clonotype was detected a few times. The chain carries TRBV20-1 and TRBJ2-7; 7 bases line up with TRBD1. CDR3 length: 14 amino acids. Germline V CDR1 and CDR2: DFQATT, SNEGSKA (reference sequence). J gave up 2 bases and V 6 bases, and 10 bases lay outside the gene matches. CDR3 in amino acids: CSATPRQGAYEQYF. CDR3 DNA sequence: TGCAGTGCGACGCCACGACAGGGCGCCTACGAGCAGTACTTC.

This clonotype has a count of ten or more. The chain links TRBV15 to TRBJ2-5, with D possibly TRBD2 on 6 matching bases. Trimming removed 2 bases from V and 5 bases from J, with 9 bases in between. From germline, CDR1 is LNHNV and CDR2 YYDKDF (reference sequence). This CDR3 is 13 amino acids long. In nucleotides, the CDR3 is TGTGCCACCAGCAGATATCGGGAGGAGACCCAGTACTTC. Its translation: CATSRYREETQYF.